The rows below give T cell receptor beta chains drawn from one sample of a study of T cell changes during pregnancy in multiple sclerosis. Data came from immunoSEQ multiplex PCR; TCRdb stores just in-frame clones and leaves some out. Here the sample spans approximately 45,000 clones, approximately 90% being singletons. The material sequenced was CD8+ T cells from peripheral blood mononuclear cells, taken in the second trimester of pregnancy. The source is a female donor with multiple sclerosis, enrolled in a pregnancy study. The conserved cysteine and the conserved F or W are not part of the CDR3 here. A D gene is named only where the DNA matches it firmly.

>TRBJ1-2|TRBD1|TRBV12-5
ASGIGQALYGYT
>TRBJ1-2|.|TRBV27
ASSFGTGKGGYT
>TRBJ2-1|TRBD2|TRBV4-2
ASSQSASGGNNEQF
>TRBJ1-1|TRBD1|TRBV12-5
ASGSPPTGDTEAF
>TRBJ2-1|TRBD1|TRBV9
ASSVGGTGGPYNEQF
>TRBJ2-4|.|TRBV13
ASSTGGGGKNIQY
>TRBJ2-2|.|TRBV27
ASSLAGTPGELF
>TRBJ1-1|.|TRBV9
ASSATDRATEAF
>TRBJ2-7|TRBD1|TRBV10-3
AITDPGTGSYEQY
>TRBJ2-7|TRBD2|TRBV5-1
ASSGVTSGGYSYEQY
>TRBJ2-1|.|TRBV5-6
ASSFPIKF
>TRBJ1-2|.|TRBV5-1
ASSSQGGGELYGYT
>.|.|TRBV4-2
ASSQNRGGSYEQY
>TRBJ2-3|TRBD2|TRBV6-4
ASSDSMGGADTQY
>TRBJ2-5|TRBD2|TRBV10-2
AIGTRVGLATQY
>TRBJ1-5|.|TRBV30
AWTEQPHQPQH
>TRBJ1-6|TRBD1|TRBV5-6
ASSSTGRNSPLH
>TRBJ2-1|.|TRBV27
ASSSGNEQF
>TRBJ2-7|.|TRBV27
ASSATGEQY
>TRBJ2-7|TRBD1|TRBV7-9
ASSSRDSYEQY
>TRBJ1-2|TRBD1|TRBV4-3
ASSPEGDRGYGYT
>TRBJ1-1|.|TRBV19
ASSIGQGITEAF
>TRBJ2-3|TRBD2|TRBV27
ASSRNGWRGGVDTQY
>TRBJ2-1|TRBD2|TRBV6-6
ASSSGTNNEQF
>TRBJ2-3|.|TRBV11-2
ASSPGFPDTQY
>TRBJ1-2|.|TRBV7-9
ASSLSSREGPYGYT
>TRBJ2-7|TRBD2|TRBV7-9
ASTSGTNSYEQY
>TRBJ2-2|.|TRBV27
ASSYHEAAGELF
>TRBJ1-2|TRBD1|TRBV5-6
ASRLFTGGSSYGYT
>TRBJ2-7|TRBD1|TRBV15
ATTDGTVTYEQY
>TRBJ1-5|TRBD1|TRBV19
ASSIDQAGGLGNQPQH
>TRBJ1-5|TRBD1|TRBV2
ASRTDRGIGYSNQPQH
>TRBJ1-2|.|TRBV25-1
ASSAIVAGHGYT
>TRBJ1-5|.|TRBV9
ASSAGGGFRQPQH
>TRBJ2-2|.|TRBV7-6
ASSAEGGGGGELF
>TRBJ2-3|TRBD1|TRBV11-2
ASSFRDRYTDTQY
>TRBJ1-1|.|TRBV11-3
ASSLAGNTEAF
>TRBJ1-1|TRBD1|TRBV7-9
ASSERDRGMDEAF
>TRBJ2-5|TRBD2|TRBV11-2
ASSSWASGGTLQETQY
>TRBJ2-3|TRBD2|TRBV29-1
SVEVLAGGSTDTQY
>TRBJ2-7|TRBD2|TRBV7-2
ASSSGLAGAGEQY
>TRBJ2-1|.|TRBV10-2
ASSEKEYYNEQF
>TRBJ2-3|.|TRBV7-3
ASSLLSQGSTDTQY
>TRBJ2-7|TRBD2|TRBV5-5
ASSFRAGGSYEQY
>TRBJ1-1|TRBD1|TRBV5-1
ASRTGNTEAF
>TRBJ2-1|.|TRBV7-6
ASSLGVPYNEQF
>TRBJ1-5|.|TRBV11-2
WSRPILAQH
>TRBJ1-2|.|TRBV7-9
ASSSSWTVADGYT
>TRBJ2-7|TRBD1|TRBV9
ASSVSGGQETDEQY
>TRBJ2-3|.|TRBV7-8
ASSSPKELAGTDTQY
>TRBJ1-5|.|TRBV27
ASSLKGGGKEQPQH